This T cell receptor beta chain was retrieved from a study of T cell clonality in common variable immunodeficiency. Germline V gene sequence: CDR1 SEHNR, CDR2 FQNEAQ (reference sequence). The length of the CDR3 is 15 residues. J gave up 8 bases and V 3 bases, and 6 bases lay outside the gene matches. Control and CVID samples contributed equal amounts of genomic DNA. Sequencing was performed with immunoSEQ multiplex PCR; in TCRdb, only in-frame clones are kept and a portion is missing. The sample shows about 60,000 clones, no singletons; the ten largest hold 1.6%. Blood samples were heparinized, about 4.5 to 9 ml per donor. Study outcomes and limitations: Fewer TCRbeta clones were shared among CVID subjects than controls.

This clone showed up many times. What it recognizes is unknown. The read finishes 3 residues shy of the CDR3 end, and the germline J gene is used to complete it. The V and J genes are TRBV7-9 and TRBJ2-1, with 11 bases aligning to TRBD2. The sequenced sample consisted of peripheral blood mononuclear cells. The clonotype originates from a person between 18 and 75 years old in good health. CDR3 sequence: CASSFGTSGYDEQFF. CDR3 DNA (partial): TGTGCCAGCAGCTTCGGGACTAGCGGTTACGATGAG.